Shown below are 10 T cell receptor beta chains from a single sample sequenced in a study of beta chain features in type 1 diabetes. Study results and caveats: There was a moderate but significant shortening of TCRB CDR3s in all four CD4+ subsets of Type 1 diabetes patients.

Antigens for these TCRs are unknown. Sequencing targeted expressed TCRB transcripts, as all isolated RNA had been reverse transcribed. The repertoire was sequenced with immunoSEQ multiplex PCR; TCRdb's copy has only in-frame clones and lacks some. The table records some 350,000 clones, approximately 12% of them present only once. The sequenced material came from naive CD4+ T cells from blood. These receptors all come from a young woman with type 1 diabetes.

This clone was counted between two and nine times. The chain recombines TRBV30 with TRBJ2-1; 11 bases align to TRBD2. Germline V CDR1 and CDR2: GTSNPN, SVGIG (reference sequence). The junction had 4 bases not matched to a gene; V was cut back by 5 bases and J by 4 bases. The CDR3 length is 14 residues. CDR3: CAWLLAGVYNEQFF. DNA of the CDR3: TGTGCCTGGCTACTAGCGGGGGTATACAATGAGCAGTTCTTC.

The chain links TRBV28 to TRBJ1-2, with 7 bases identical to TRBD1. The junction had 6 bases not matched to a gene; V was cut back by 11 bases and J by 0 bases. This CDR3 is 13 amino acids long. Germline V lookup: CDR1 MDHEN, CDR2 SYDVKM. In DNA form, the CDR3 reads TGTGCCGCCGGACAGGCTACTAACTATGGCTACACCTTC. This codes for CAAGQATNYGYTF.

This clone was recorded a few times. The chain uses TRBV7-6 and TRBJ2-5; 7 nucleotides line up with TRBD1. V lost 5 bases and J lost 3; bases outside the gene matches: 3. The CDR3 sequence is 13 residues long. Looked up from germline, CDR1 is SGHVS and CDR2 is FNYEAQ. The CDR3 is CASSRDREETQYF. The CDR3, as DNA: TGTGCCAGCAGCAGAGACAGGGAAGAGACCCAGTACTTC.

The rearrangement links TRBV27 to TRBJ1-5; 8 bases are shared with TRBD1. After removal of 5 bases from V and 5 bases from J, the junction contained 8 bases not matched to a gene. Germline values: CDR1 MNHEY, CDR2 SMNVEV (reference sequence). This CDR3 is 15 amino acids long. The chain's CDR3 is CASSRDRRLDQPQHF. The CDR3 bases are TGTGCCAGCAGTCGGGACAGGCGTTTGGATCAGCCCCAGCATTTT.

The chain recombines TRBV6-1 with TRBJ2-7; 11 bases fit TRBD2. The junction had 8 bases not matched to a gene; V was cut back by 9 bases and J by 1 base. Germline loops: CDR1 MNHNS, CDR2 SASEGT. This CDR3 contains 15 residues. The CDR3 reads CASPGTSGKSYEQYF. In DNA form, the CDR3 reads TGTGCCAGTCCGGGGACTAGCGGCAAGTCCTACGAGCAGTACTTC.

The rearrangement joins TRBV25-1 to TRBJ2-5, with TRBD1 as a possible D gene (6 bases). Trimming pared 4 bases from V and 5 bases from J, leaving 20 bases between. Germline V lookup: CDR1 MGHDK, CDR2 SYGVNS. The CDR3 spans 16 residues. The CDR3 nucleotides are TGTGCCAGCAGTGCCCGGGACATAGGTCGAGGGGAGACCCAGTACTTC. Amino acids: CASSARDIGRGETQYF. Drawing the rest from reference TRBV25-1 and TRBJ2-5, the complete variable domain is EADIYQTPRYLVIGTGKKITLECSQTMGHDKMYWYQQDPGMELHLIHYSYGVNSTEKGDLSSESTVSRIRTEHFPLTLESARPSHTSQYLCASSARDIGRGETQYFGPGTRLLVL.

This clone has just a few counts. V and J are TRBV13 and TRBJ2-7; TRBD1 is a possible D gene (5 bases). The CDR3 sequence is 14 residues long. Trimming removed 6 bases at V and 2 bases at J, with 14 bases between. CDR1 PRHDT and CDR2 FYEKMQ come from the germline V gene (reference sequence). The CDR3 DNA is TGTGCCAGCAGAAGGGGCGGAGTTGCCTACGAGCAGTACTTC. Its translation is CASRRGGVAYEQYF.

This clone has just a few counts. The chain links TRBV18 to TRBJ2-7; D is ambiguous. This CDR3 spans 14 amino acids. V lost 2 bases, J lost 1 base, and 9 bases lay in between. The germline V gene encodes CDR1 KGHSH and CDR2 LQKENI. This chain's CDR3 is CASSPRTASYEQYV. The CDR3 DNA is TGTGCCAGCTCACCAAGAACAGCTTCCTACGAGCAGTACGTC.

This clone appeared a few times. The CDR3 loop is CASSPRRVTDTQYF. CDR3 nucleotides: TGTGCCAGCTCCCCCCGTCGGGTCACAGATACGCAGTATTTT. The chain couples TRBV18 to TRBJ2-3; unclear D gene. The V gene lost 6 bases and the J gene lost 2 bases, with 12 bases spanning the gap. There are 14 residues in the CDR3. Per germline, CDR1 KGHSH and CDR2 LQKENI.

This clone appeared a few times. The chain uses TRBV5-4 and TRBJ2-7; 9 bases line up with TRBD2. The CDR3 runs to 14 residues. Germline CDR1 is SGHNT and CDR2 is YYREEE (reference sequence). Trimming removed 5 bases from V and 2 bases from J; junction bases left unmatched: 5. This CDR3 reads CASREGLAAYEQYV. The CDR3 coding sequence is TGTGCCAGCAGGGAGGGACTAGCTGCCTACGAGCAGTACGTC.